The sequence of this T cell receptor beta chain was determined in a study of a mutant IDH1 vaccine in newly diagnosed glioma. Noted time point: week 23, last vaccination. Vaccination comprised doses that each held 300 ug of mutant IDH1 20-mer peptide, plus topical imiquimod. About this clone itself: The target antigen is unknown.

V was trimmed by 0 bases and J by 4 bases, leaving 16 bases between them. The CDR3 loop spans 16 amino acids. The V gene's germline CDR1 is SGHRS and CDR2 YFSETQ. Sequencing used immunoSEQ multiplex PCR; TCRdb keeps in-frame clones, though not all of them. Of 77,000 or so clones in the sample, around 85% are singletons; the top ten hold approximately 0.8%. The starting material was PBMCs, obtained from a glioma patient whose treatment included an IDH1 peptide vaccine. The chain joins TRBV5-1 to TRBJ2-5, with D perhaps given as TRBD1 or TRBD2 (5 bases each). This clonotype originated in a woman aged 45-59 years with glioma. Here the CDR3 reads CASSLEGTRSGETQYF. The CDR3 nucleotides are TGCGCCAGCAGCTTGGAGGGGACGAGGTCCGGAGAGACCCAGTACTTC.